The 20 T cell receptor beta chains below all came from one sample that was sequenced in a study of CD4 and CD8 cells across lung adenocarcinoma regions. In TCRdb, the PCR reads were re-called with MiXCR into one record per CDR3 protein. The sample shows almost 7,000 distinct CDR3 sequences, roughly 50% of them seen only once. The sample was CD8+ T cells from the center of a lung tumor. Receptor source: a male donor with lung adenocarcinoma. The CD4 and CD8 labels of this study may be unreliable.

This sequence joins TRBV6-1 and TRBJ1-2; D not certain. The CDR3 consists of 13 residues. Trimming stripped 5 bases from V and 1 base from J, with 8 bases between. The germline CDR1 and CDR2 sequences are MNHNS and SASEGT. CDR3 nucleotides: TGTGCCAGCAGTCCGGGGTTTAACTATGGCTACACCTTC. As protein: CASSPGFNYGYTF.

As to this clonotype: At one end the junction does not follow the germline gene, possibly because of a read error. The chain combines TRBV6-1 with TRBJ2-3; 9 bases align to TRBD1. Germline V gene data show CDR1 as MNHNS and CDR2 as SASEGT. This CDR3 contains 14 residues. The CDR3 DNA sequence: TGTGCCAGCGGGGGGACAGGGCCAAGAGATGAGCAGTTTTTT. Translating it yields CASGGTGPRDEQFF.

Judged by abundance, this clonotype is medium-sized. This chain links TRBV6-5 with TRBJ1-6, with 7 bases that match TRBD1. The CDR3 totals 15 residues. The germline V gene encodes CDR1 MNHEY and CDR2 SVGAGI. V shed 2 bases, J shed 8 bases, and the junction held 6 bases outside the gene matches. The CDR3 loop is CASSYTGTEDSPLHF. CDR3 DNA sequence: TGTGCCAGCAGTTACACCGGGACAGAGGATTCACCCCTCCACTTT.

This clonotype is labeled as medium-sized. The rearrangement uses TRBV12-3 or TRBV12-4 and TRBJ2-3, with no clear D. The CDR3 runs 13 residues. The V end was cut by 7 bases, the J end by 2 bases, with 10 bases between. This CDR3 is CASTQSYTDTQYF. In DNA, the CDR3 is TGTGCCAGCACCCAATCGTACACAGATACGCAGTATTTT.

This chain joins TRBV6-1 and TRBJ2-1; 10 bases align to TRBD2. With the DNA end fitting TRBJ2-5 better, the J assignment may be wrong. The germline V gene has CDR1 MNHNS and CDR2 SASEGT. The CDR3 has 15 amino acids. CDR3 protein: CASTQPGLASKTQYF. The CDR3 DNA is TGTGCCAGCACTCAGCCGGGACTAGCGAGTAAGACCCAGTACTTC.

The sample holds one count of this clonotype. At one of its ends the junction is not consistent with the germline gene, which may arise from a read error. The J gene is TRBJ2-4, the V gene TRBV6-1; D is possibly TRBD2 (6 bases). The CDR3 consists of 15 residues. From germline, CDR1 is MNHNS and CDR2 SASEGT. CDR3 in amino acids: CASRPASSGTDTQYF. In DNA, the CDR3 is TGTGCCAGCAGACCGGCTAGTAGCGGCACAGATACTCAGTATTTC.

This clonotype was seen a handful of times. The CDR3 sequence is CASSYGQGPGNTIYF. In nucleotides, the CDR3 is TGTGCCAGCAGTTACGGTCAGGGCCCCGGAAACACCATATATTTT. This sequence joins TRBV6-5 and TRBJ1-3, with D possibly matching TRBD1 (5 bases). The germline V gene encodes CDR1 MNHEY and CDR2 SVGAGI. The length of the CDR3 is 15 residues. V was cut by 2 bases and J by 4 bases, with 12 bases left in between.

V gene TRBV10-3 combines with J gene TRBJ2-2, with D perhaps assigned TRBD1 or TRBD2 (5 bases each). Germline values: CDR1 ENHRY, CDR2 SYGVKD. Trimming removed 8 bases from V and 7 bases from J, with 8 bases in between. CDR3 length: 11 residues. For the CDR3, the DNA is TGTGCCATCGGGACCAACGGGGAGCTGTTTTTT. Its translation: CAIGTNGELFF.

V is TRBV10-3 and J is TRBJ1-6; D remains ambiguous. The CDR3 has 12 residues. The germline V gene has CDR1 ENHRY and CDR2 SYGVKD. V dropped 10 bases and J dropped 19 bases, with 23 bases sitting between them. DNA for the CDR3: TGTGCCACCCGCTCGCGGAGGCGGGAGCAGCACTTT. Translated, it gives CATRSRRREQHF.

V is TRBV6-4 and J is TRBJ2-3; tentatively, D is TRBD2 (5 bases). This CDR3 is 13 amino acids long. V shed 4 bases and J shed 6 bases, with 11 bases lying between them. The V gene's germline CDR1 is MRHNA and CDR2 SNTAGT. The CDR3 protein is CASSAASSDTQYF. The CDR3 DNA sequence: TGTGCCAGCAGTGCTGCTAGCTCGGATACGCAGTATTTT.

This clonotype was recorded many times. The V and J genes are TRBV6-1 and TRBJ2-1, with D possibly called TRBD1 or TRBD2 (5 bases each). From germline, CDR1 is MNHNS and CDR2 SASEGT. CDR3 length: 16 residues. Trimming cost V 1 base and J 10 bases, with 20 bases left between them. Written as DNA, the CDR3 is TGTGCCAGCAGTGAAGAGGGGCCAGGGAGCTCCTACGAGCAGTTCTTC. Protein product: CASSEEGPGSSYEQFF.

This clonotype was seen once. Possible read error: a much larger clone is one base away. The gene calls are TRBV7-2 and TRBJ1-1, with D perhaps TRBD1 (6 bases). Germline CDR1 is SGHTA and CDR2 is FQGNSA. The CDR3 sequence is 17 residues long. CDR3 nucleotides: TGTGCCAACAGCTTAGTCCCCCCCGGGACACAGAACACTGAAGCTTTCTTT. Protein sequence: CANSLVPPGTQNTEAFF.

V usage is TRBV6-2 or TRBV6-3 and J usage is TRBJ2-3; 8 nucleotides line up with TRBD2. Per the germline V gene, CDR1 is MNHEY and CDR2 is SVGEGT. This CDR3 is 15 amino acids long. Trimming cost V 7 bases and J 1 base; bases outside gene matches: 7. CDR3 nucleotides: TGTGCCAGCAAGGTTAGCGGGACCGGCACAGATACGCAGTATTTT. It is translated as CASKVSGTGTDTQYF.

With respect to this clonotype: Compared with germline, one end of the junction differs, possibly owing to a read error. The rearrangement uses TRBV27 and TRBJ2-3; D tentatively reads TRBD1 or TRBD2 (7 bases each). The CDR3 has 14 amino acids. The germline CDR1 and CDR2 sequences are MNHEY and SMNVEV (reference sequence). CDR3 coding DNA: TGTGCCAGCAGTTTCGGGCCGGGGGAGGGGGCCCAGTACTTT. Translation gives CASSFGPGEGAQYF.

V and J are TRBV10-1 and TRBJ2-1; TRBD1 or TRBD2 may be the D gene (5 bases each). The J call may be incorrect, as the DNA end agrees better with TRBJ2-5. The germline gives CDR1 WNHNN, CDR2 SYGVQD (reference sequence). The CDR3 covers 14 residues. In DNA form, the CDR3 reads TGCGCCAGCAGTGAACGGGGCGGCGGAGAGACCCAGTACTTC. Encoded protein: CASSERGGGETQYF.

The J gene is TRBJ2-2, the V gene TRBV25-1; D assignment may be TRBD1 or TRBD2 (5 bases each). The CDR3 has 16 residues. The V gene lost 0 bases and the J gene lost 13 bases, with 21 bases spanning the gap. Germline V lookup: CDR1 MGHDK, CDR2 SYGVNS. As DNA, the CDR3 is TGTGCCAGCAGTGAATACCACAGGTGGAGCACCGGGACGCTGTTTTTT. Its protein is CASSEYHRWSTGTLFF.

The rearrangement links TRBV7-2 to TRBJ2-1; either TRBD1 or TRBD2 may fit D (6 bases each). The J call is in doubt because the DNA end fits TRBJ2-7 better. The CDR3 sequence is 15 residues long. Germline CDR1 SGHTA, CDR2 FQGNSA. As DNA, the CDR3 is TGTGCCAGCAGCTTAGACAACGGGGGCTACAATGAGCAGTACTTC. This codes for CASSLDNGGYNEQYF.

V usage is TRBV6-1 and J usage is TRBJ2-5; TRBD1 or TRBD2 may be the D gene (6 bases each). This CDR3 is 15 amino acids long. V lost 8 bases and J 4 bases, leaving 20 bases between the germline ends. CDR1 is MNHNS, CDR2 SASEGT, per germline. DNA of the CDR3: TGTGCCAGCGGGGAAGGGTGGGGGGACACAGAGACCCAGTACTTC. This gives the protein CASGEGWGDTETQYF.

This chain joins TRBV6-5 and TRBJ2-3; 14 bases are shared with TRBD2. Per the germline V gene, CDR1 is MNHEY and CDR2 is SVGAGI. Trimming took 1 base from V and 5 from J; bases not matched to a gene: 5. CDR3 length: 17 residues. The CDR3 protein is CASSYYRLAGGRDTQYF. CDR3 nucleotide sequence: TGTGCCAGCAGTTACTACCGACTAGCGGGAGGGCGAGATACGCAGTATTTT.

The V and J genes are TRBV12-3 or TRBV12-4 and TRBJ1-3; 9 bases map to TRBD1. V lost 5 bases to trimming and J lost 2 bases; unmatched junction nucleotides: 10. The CDR3 spans 17 residues. CDR3 DNA sequence: TGTGCCAGCAGTCCTCGAAGGGACAGGGTCGCTGGAAACACCATATATTTT. Translating gives CASSPRRDRVAGNTIYF.